A selection of T cell receptor beta chains follows, all from one sample in a study of T-cell reconstitution after alpha-beta-depleted transplantation in children. MiXCR, applied by TCRdb to the PCR reads, yields one record per CDR3 protein. The sample includes about 150,000 distinct CDR3 sequences, over 8.5% of them seen just once. The sample here was PBMCs, taken before TCRalphabeta/CD19-depleted stem cell transplant. All receptors derive from a boy aged 2 to 9 with acute myeloid leukemia, due to receive a stem cell transplant. Each CDR3 is given with its conserved first and last residue. A D gene is named only where the DNA matches it firmly. For some rows the clone size is stated as once, few or many, or as a class when expanded; others skip it.

.	many	TRBV5-1	TRBJ2-2	TGCGCCAGCAGCTTGTTGGTGGGGGGCCTCACCGGGGAGCTGTTTTTT	CASSLLVGGLTGELFF
.	many	TRBV7-2	TRBJ1-5	TGTGCCAGCAGCCCGGGACTGAATTGGAATCAGCCCCAGCATTTT	CASSPGLNWNQPQHF
.	many	TRBV27	TRBJ2-2	TGTGCCAGCAGTTTAGGGAGTCACGGGGAGCTGTTTTTT	CASSLGSHGELFF
.	many	TRBV7-9	TRBJ2-2	TGTGCCAGCAGCCTCGGGACGGTCAACACCGGGGAGCTGTTTTTT	CASSLGTVNTGELFF
.	many	TRBV7-6	TRBJ1-6	TGTGCCAGCAGCTACTCCGGGTCCCTAAATTCACCCCTCCACTTT	CASSYSGSLNSPLHF
TRBD2	many	TRBV4-1	TRBJ2-1	TGCGCCAGCAGCCTTGAGCGGGATTGGGATGAGCAGTTCTTC	CASSLERDWDEQFF
.	.	TRBV12-3/TRBV12-4	TRBJ1-1	TGTGCCAGTACTATAGCGTCCAACACTGAAGCTTTCTTT	CASTIASNTEAFF
.	many	TRBV4-2	TRBJ1-5	TGTGCCAGCAGCCCCTGGGCGGGGGAAGTTAGACAGCCCCAGCATTTT	CASSPWAGEVRQPQHF
.	many	TRBV24-1	TRBJ2-5	TGTGCCACCAGTGATGGACCCCTGGAGACCCAGTACTTC	CATSDGPLETQYF
TRBD2	many	TRBV3-1	TRBJ2-3	TGTGCCAGCAACCAACTAGCGGGAGGAGATACGCAGTATTTT	CASNQLAGGDTQYF
.	many	TRBV9	TRBJ1-3	TGTGCCAGCAGCGTAGACGGGACTGGAAACACCATATATTTT	CASSVDGTGNTIYF
.	many	TRBV20-1	TRBJ1-2	TGCAGTGCTAGTAGGGAAAATTATGGCTACACCTTC	CSASRENYGYTF
TRBD2	many	TRBV30	TRBJ2-3	TGTGCCTGGGGAGCGGGAGTTGATACGCAGTATTTT	CAWGAGVDTQYF
.	.	TRBV29-1	TRBJ2-1	TGCAGCGTTGAAATGGCAGAGAGCTCCTACAATGAGCAGTTCTTC	CSVEMAESSYNEQFF
.	many	TRBV4-1	TRBJ1-3	TGCGCCAGCAGCCCCGCGACACCGCCTGGAAACACCATATATTTT	CASSPATPPGNTIYF
.	many	TRBV27	TRBJ2-5	TGTGCCAGCAGTTTGTTTTTTGCCCCAGGGACCCAGTACTTC	CASSLFFAPGTQYF
.	many	TRBV5-5	TRBJ1-1	TGTGCCAGCAGCTTGGGGCAGGGGCTTATGAACACTGAAGCTTTCTTT	CASSLGQGLMNTEAFF
TRBD2	many	TRBV5-1	TRBJ2-5	TGCGCCAGCAGCTTGGGAGCGGGGGGCCCGGCGGAGACCCAGTACTTC	CASSLGAGGPAETQYF
.	.	TRBV7-9	TRBJ1-1	TGTGCCAGCAGCTTAGTGGTGGCACTGAACACTGAAGCTTTCTTT	CASSLVVALNTEAFF
.	.	TRBV30	TRBJ2-1	TGTGCCTGGAGTCCGATATCAGGGATTAGCTCCTACAATGAGCAGTTCTTC	CAWSPISGISSYNEQFF
TRBD1	many	TRBV5-1	TRBJ2-2	TGCGCCAGCAGCTTTGTCGTGGACAGGAGCACCGGGGAGCTGTTTTTT	CASSFVVDRSTGELFF
.	many	TRBV3-1	TRBJ2-1	TGTGCCAGCAGCCAACCCGCAACCCGTCCATACAATGAGCAGTTCTTC	CASSQPATRPYNEQFF
TRBD1	many	TRBV6-4	TRBJ1-1	TGTGCCAGCAGTGGAAACCCAGGGGGCACTGAAGCTTTCTTT	CASSGNPGGTEAFF
.	many	TRBV5-6	TRBJ1-5	TGTGCCAGCAGCTTGAACAGGGTTTTTCAGCCCCAGCATTTT	CASSLNRVFQPQHF
.	many	TRBV3-1	TRBJ2-2	TGTGCCAGCAGCCAAGATCCCCAAGTCATAGGGCCCACCGGGGAGCTGTTTTTT	CASSQDPQVIGPTGELFF